These 7 T cell receptor beta chains were sequenced from one sample in a study of T cell responses to AZD1222 COVID-19 vaccine. Sequencing used immunoSEQ multiplex PCR; TCRdb keeps in-frame clones, though not all of them. The sample records about 69,000 clones, 86% being singletons. The material was peripheral blood, obtained on day 0 of AZD1222 vaccination. These receptor sequences come from an adult in good health.

This sequence joins TRBV2 and TRBJ1-1, with D perhaps matching TRBD1 (5 bases). Trimming removed 6 bases from V and 0 bases from J, with 14 bases in between. The CDR3 consists of 15 residues. Germline lookup yields CDR1 SNHLY and CDR2 FYNNEI. The CDR3 here is CASSVKGTVNTEAFF. Here the CDR3 DNA reads TGTGCCAGCAGCGTTAAAGGGACGGTGAACACTGAAGCTTTCTTT. Using reference TRBV2 and TRBJ1-1 for the parts outside the CDR3, the full variable domain is EPEVTQTPSHQVTQMGQEVILRCVPISNHLYFYWYRQILGQKVEFLVSFYNNEISEKSEIFDDQFSVERPDGSNFTLKIRSTKLEDSAMYFCASSVKGTVNTEAFFGQGTRLTVV.

The V gene is TRBV11-2, the J gene TRBJ1-3; D may be TRBD1 (5 bases). V shed 1 base and J shed 9 bases, with 19 bases lying between them. The CDR3 is 16 residues long. Germline V CDR1 and CDR2: SGHAT, FQNNGV. Here the CDR3 reads CASSLVQARRKGTIYF. The CDR3 bases are TGTGCCAGCAGCTTAGTACAGGCCCGAAGGAAAGGCACCATATATTTT.

This rearrangement joins TRBV7-8 to TRBJ2-7, with 10 bases fitting TRBD2. The CDR3 has 16 amino acids. V lost 4 bases to trimming and J lost 2 bases; unmatched junction nucleotides: 8. Germline V gives CDR1 SGHVS, CDR2 FQNEAQ. The CDR3, as DNA: TGTGCCAGCAGCTCCGGCGGCCTAGCGGGGGCCTACGAGCAGTACTTC. This sequence encodes CASSSGGLAGAYEQYF.

The chain employs TRBV7-2 and TRBJ2-7, with TRBD2 matching over 13 bases. The V gene's germline CDR1 is SGHTA and CDR2 FQGNSA. The V and J ends lost 5 bases and 2 bases, in that order; junction bases with no gene match: 9. The CDR3 loop spans 17 amino acids. The CDR3, as DNA: TGTGCCAGCAGCCTCGGGACTAGCGGGACCACACCCTACGAGCAGTACTTC. It specifies CASSLGTSGTTPYEQYF.

The genes are TRBV15 and TRBJ2-7; 10 positions match TRBD1. The ends lost 8 bases at V and 0 bases at J; junction bases unmatched: 1. This CDR3 comprises 13 residues. CDR1 and CDR2 from the germline V gene are LNHNV and YYDKDF (reference sequence). DNA of the CDR3: TGTGCCACCGGGACAGGGGACTCCTACGAGCAGTACTTC. Protein: CATGTGDSYEQYF.

The genes are TRBV11-2 and TRBJ2-3; D gene uncertain. V was cut by 0 bases and J by 10 bases, with 11 bases left in between. The CDR3 runs 13 residues. Germline V gene lookup returns CDR1 SGHAT and CDR2 FQNNGV. The DNA for the CDR3 is TGTGCCAGCAGCTTAGATTCGGCCCTCTCGCAGTATTTT. Translation gives CASSLDSALSQYF.

CDR3 amino acids: CAWYSGTGKTEAFF. CDR3 coding DNA: TGTGCCTGGTACTCCGGGACAGGGAAAACTGAAGCTTTCTTT. V and J are TRBV30 and TRBJ1-1; 9 bases are a match to TRBD1. Germline loops: CDR1 GTSNPN, CDR2 SVGIG (reference sequence). Trimming removed 5 bases from V and 5 bases from J; junction bases left unmatched: 9. The CDR3 has 14 residues.